One sample yielded the 6 T cell receptor beta chains listed below, sequenced in a study of Ad26.COV2.S vaccination and SARS-CoV-2 variants. Sequencing was performed with immunoSEQ multiplex PCR; in TCRdb, only in-frame clones are kept and a portion is missing. The table has roughly 300,000 clones, around 88% seen once; the top ten hold around 5%. The treatment was: about 20 received Ad26.COV2.S at low or high dose, single or two shots; several received placebo; per-sample allocation not given. Day 63 following the first vaccine or placebo injection was when the samples were taken. The sample consisted of peripheral blood, taken in a trial of Ad26.COV2.S vaccine versus placebo. Every receptor here comes from a person aged 18-65 years who received the Ad26.COV2.S COVID-19 vaccine or a placebo.

The chain uses TRBV3-1 (or the pseudogene TRBV3-2) and TRBJ1-2; possibly TRBD1 for D (6 bases). Trimming stripped 1 base from V and 7 bases from J, with 19 bases between. Germline V gene data show CDR1 as LGHDT and CDR2 as YNNKEL (reference sequence). The CDR3 sequence is 16 residues long. The CDR3 loop is CASSQGTGTYKVGYTF. The CDR3 nucleotides read TGTGCCAGCAGCCAAGGAACCGGGACATACAAGGTTGGCTACACCTTC.

J is TRBJ2-1 and V is TRBV24-1; TRBD1 is a possible D gene (6 bases). Trimming took off 7 bases at V and 2 bases at J, with 14 bases between the two ends. The CDR3 runs to 15 residues. Germline V gene lookup returns CDR1 KGHDR and CDR2 SFDVKD. CDR3 region: CATSRGRGAYNEQFF. The CDR3 DNA reads as TGTGCCACCAGCAGGGGACGGGGTGCCTACAATGAGCAGTTCTTC.

This sequence joins TRBV5-1 and TRBJ1-1, with D perhaps TRBD1 (5 bases). From germline, CDR1 is SGHRS and CDR2 YFSETQ. The CDR3 has 15 amino acids. The V end lost 2 bases, the J end lost 1 base, and 12 bases lay between the germline ends. The CDR3: CASSLSQTANTEAFF. In DNA form, the CDR3 reads TGCGCCAGCAGCTTATCACAGACAGCGAACACTGAAGCTTTCTTT. The entire variable domain, with the rest obtained from reference TRBV5-1 and TRBJ1-1, is as follows: KAGVTQTPRYLIKTRGQQVTLSCSPISGHRSVSWYQQTPGQGLQFLFEYFSETQRNKGNFPGRFSGRQFSNSRSEMNVSTLELGDSALYLCASSLSQTANTEAFFGQGTRLTVV.

The V call is TRBV27, the J call TRBJ2-7, with D perhaps TRBD1 (7 bases). The germline V gene has CDR1 MNHEY and CDR2 SMNVEV (reference sequence). The CDR3 consists of 15 residues. V lost 1 base, J lost 4 bases, and 14 bases lay in between. The CDR3 sequence is CASSLLEGAKYEQYF. CDR3 coding DNA: TGTGCCAGCAGTTTATTGGAGGGGGCGAAGTACGAGCAGTACTTC.

The chain has TRBV3-1 (or the pseudogene TRBV3-2) and TRBJ2-1; no definite D call. Trimming removed 0 bases at V and 1 base at J, with 10 bases between. Per the germline V gene, CDR1 is LGHDT and CDR2 is YNNKEL (reference sequence). The CDR3 is made up of 16 amino acids. In nucleotides, the CDR3 is TGTGCCAGCAGCCAAGACCGGCTAAAGTCCTACAATGAGCAGTTCTTC. Its protein product is CASSQDRLKSYNEQFF.

The chain employs TRBV7-2 and TRBJ2-3; TRBD2 matches at 8 bases. Germline CDR1 is SGHTA and CDR2 is FQGNSA. Germline trimming cut 5 bases from V and 2 bases from J; bases unmatched to any gene: 12. CDR3 length: 17 amino acids. The CDR3 nucleotides are TGTGCCAGCAGCCCTTGGACGCGGGGGGAATACACAGATACGCAGTATTTT. Its protein product is CASSPWTRGEYTDTQYF. Full variable domain (remainder filled in from reference TRBV7-2 and TRBJ2-3): GAGVSQSPSNKVTEKGKDVELRCDPISGHTALYWYRQSLGQGLEFLIYFQGNSAPDKSGLPSDRFSAERTGGSVSTLTIQRTQQEDSAVYLCASSPWTRGEYTDTQYFGPGTRLTVL.